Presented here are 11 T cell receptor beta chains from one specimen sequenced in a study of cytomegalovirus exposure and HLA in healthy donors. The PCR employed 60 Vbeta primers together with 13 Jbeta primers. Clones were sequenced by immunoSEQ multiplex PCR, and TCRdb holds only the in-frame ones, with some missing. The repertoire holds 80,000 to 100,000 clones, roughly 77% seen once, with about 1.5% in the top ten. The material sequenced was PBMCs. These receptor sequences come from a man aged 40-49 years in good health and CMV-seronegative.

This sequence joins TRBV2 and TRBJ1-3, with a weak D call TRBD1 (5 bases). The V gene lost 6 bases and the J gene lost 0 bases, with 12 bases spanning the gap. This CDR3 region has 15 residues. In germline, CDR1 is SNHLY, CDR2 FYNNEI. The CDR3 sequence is CASRTAPISGNTIYF. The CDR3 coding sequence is TGTGCCAGCAGGACAGCTCCAATCTCTGGAAACACCATATATTTT.

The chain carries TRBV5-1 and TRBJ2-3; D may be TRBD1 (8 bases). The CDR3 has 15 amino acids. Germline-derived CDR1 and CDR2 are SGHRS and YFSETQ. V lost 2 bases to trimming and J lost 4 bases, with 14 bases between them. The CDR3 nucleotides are TGCGCCAGCAGCTTACAGGGGGGGGGCGCAGATACGCAGTATTTT. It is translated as CASSLQGGGADTQYF. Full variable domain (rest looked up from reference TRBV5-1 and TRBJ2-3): KAGVTQTPRYLIKTRGQQVTLSCSPISGHRSVSWYQQTPGQGLQFLFEYFSETQRNKGNFPGRFSGRQFSNSRSEMNVSTLELGDSALYLCASSLQGGGADTQYFGPGTRLTVL.

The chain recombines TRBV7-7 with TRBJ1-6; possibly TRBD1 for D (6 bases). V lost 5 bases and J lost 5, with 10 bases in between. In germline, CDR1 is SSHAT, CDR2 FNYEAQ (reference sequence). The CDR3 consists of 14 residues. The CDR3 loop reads CASSLDRHNSPLHF. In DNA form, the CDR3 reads TGTGCCAGCAGCCTAGACAGGCATAATTCACCCCTCCACTTT.

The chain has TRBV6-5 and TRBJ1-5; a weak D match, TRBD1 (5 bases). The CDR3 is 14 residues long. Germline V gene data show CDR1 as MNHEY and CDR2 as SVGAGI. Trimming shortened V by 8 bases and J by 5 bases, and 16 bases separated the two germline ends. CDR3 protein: CASGTGGGHQPQHF. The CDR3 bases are TGTGCCAGCGGCACGGGGGGAGGCCATCAGCCCCAGCATTTT.

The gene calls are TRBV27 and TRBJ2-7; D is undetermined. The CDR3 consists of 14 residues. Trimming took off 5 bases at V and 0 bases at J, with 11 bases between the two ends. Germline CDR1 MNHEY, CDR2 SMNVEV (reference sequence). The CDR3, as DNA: TGTGCCAGCAGTCCCTACCCGGGCTCCTACGAGCAGTACTTC. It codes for CASSPYPGSYEQYF.

The chain's CDR3 is CASSDRTDWDYGYTF. The CDR3, as DNA: TGTGCCAGCAGCGACAGGACAGACTGGGACTATGGCTACACCTTC. The rearrangement joins TRBV5-5 to TRBJ1-2, with D maybe TRBD1 (6 bases). The ends were cut back, 4 bases at V and 3 bases at J, with 16 bases in the middle. This CDR3 contains 15 residues. Germline loops: CDR1 SGHKS, CDR2 YYEKEE (reference sequence). Supplemented by reference TRBV5-5 and TRBJ1-2, the full variable domain reads DAGVTQSPTHLIKTRGQQVTLRCSPISGHKSVSWYQQVLGQGPQFIFQYYEKEERGRGNFPDRFSARQFPNYSSELNVNALLLGDSALYLCASSDRTDWDYGYTFGSGTRLTVV.

The CDR3 sequence: CASSTDRGVSSNEKLFF. CDR3 nucleotide sequence: TGCGCCAGCTCCACAGACAGGGGGGTTTCATCTAATGAAAAACTGTTTTTT. V and J are TRBV5-1 and TRBJ1-4; 9 bases align to TRBD1. This CDR3 has 17 residues. With 7 bases clipped from V and 3 bases from J, the junction kept 13 bases outside the gene matches. Germline V lookup: CDR1 SGHRS, CDR2 YFSETQ.

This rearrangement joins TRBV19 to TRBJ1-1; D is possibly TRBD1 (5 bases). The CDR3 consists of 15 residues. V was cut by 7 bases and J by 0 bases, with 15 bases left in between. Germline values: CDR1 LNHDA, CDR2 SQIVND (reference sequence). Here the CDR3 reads CASTYRTGLNTEAFF. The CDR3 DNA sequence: TGTGCCAGTACCTATAGAACAGGCCTGAACACTGAAGCTTTCTTT.

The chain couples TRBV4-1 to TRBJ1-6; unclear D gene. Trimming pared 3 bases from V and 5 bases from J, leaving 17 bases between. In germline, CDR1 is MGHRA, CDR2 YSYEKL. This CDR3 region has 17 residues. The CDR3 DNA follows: TGCGCCAGCAGCCACATGATTGTGGCACAACATAATTCACCCCTCCACTTT. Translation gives CASSHMIVAQHNSPLHF.

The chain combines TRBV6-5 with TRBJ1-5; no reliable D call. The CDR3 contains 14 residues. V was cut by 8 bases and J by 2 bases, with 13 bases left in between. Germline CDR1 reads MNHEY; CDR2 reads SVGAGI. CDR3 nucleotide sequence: TGTGCCAGCTCCCACCGGGAGGGCAATCAGCCCCAGCATTTT. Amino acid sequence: CASSHREGNQPQHF.

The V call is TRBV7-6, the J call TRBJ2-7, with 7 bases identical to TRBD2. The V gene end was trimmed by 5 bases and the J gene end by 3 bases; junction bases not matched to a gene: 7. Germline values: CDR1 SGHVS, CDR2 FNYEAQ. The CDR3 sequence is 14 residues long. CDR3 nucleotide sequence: TGTGCCAGCAGCACCGGCGCGGGAGTCTACGAGCAGTACTTC. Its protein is CASSTGAGVYEQYF.